The 13 T cell receptor beta chains listed next were all sequenced from one sample in a study of CXCR3-negative and CXCR3-positive naive CD8 T cells. Libraries were UMI-labeled 5' RACE TRB cDNA. Reanalyzing the 5' RACE reads, TCRdb keeps one entry per CDR3 protein, without DNA. The sample's table shows 38,000 or so distinct CDR3 sequences. The source material was memory CD8+ T cells from blood. Receptors originate from a human donor in good health. Some clones in this sample may be carry-over from other donors' samples.

This rearrangement joins TRBV6-5 to TRBJ1-6; the D gene TCRdb calls, TRBD1, cannot be checked with no DNA. This CDR3 is built from 16 residues. CDR1 and CDR2 from the germline V gene are MNHEY and SVGAGI. The CDR3 sequence is CASSYSILTANSPLHF.

The V call is TRBV20-1, the J call TRBJ2-7; TCRdb's D gene call, TRBD1, goes unchecked for lack of DNA. CDR3 length: 14 residues. Germline loops: CDR1 DFQATT, CDR2 SNEGSKA (reference sequence). This CDR3 reads CSAPGTGDLYEQYF.

The rearrangement uses TRBV29-1 and TRBJ2-1. CDR1 is SQVTM, CDR2 ANQGSEA, per germline. The CDR3 has 12 residues. The CDR3 here is CSVDSGNDEQFF.

The chain couples TRBV15 to TRBJ2-2; TCRdb outputs TRBD2, but without DNA this stays unchecked. Germline assignment: CDR1 LNHNV and CDR2 YYDKDF (reference sequence). The CDR3 consists of 18 residues. This CDR3 is CATSRVGALVEDAGELFF.

V gene TRBV29-1 combines with J gene TRBJ2-1; lacking DNA, the TRBD2 call made by TCRdb goes unchecked. There are 14 residues in the CDR3. Germline-derived CDR1 and CDR2 are SQVTM and ANQGSEA. The CDR3 region is CSVAASGRGNEQFF.

The chain employs TRBV6-6 and TRBJ1-6; TCRdb picks TRBD1, but there is no DNA to check that call. Germline assignment: CDR1 MNHNY and CDR2 SVGAGI (reference sequence). This CDR3 comprises 12 residues. CDR3 protein: CASRGGGAPLHF.

The V gene is TRBV4-1, the J gene TRBJ2-2; lacking DNA, the TRBD1 call made by TCRdb goes unchecked. CDR3 length equals 14 residues. Germline CDR1 is MGHRA and CDR2 is YSYEKL. Here the CDR3 reads CASSQTGGWGELFF.

This clonotype counts as medium-sized by frequency. V and J are TRBV20-1 and TRBJ2-5; the D call from TCRdb, TRBD2, cannot be confirmed without DNA. Germline CDR1 and CDR2: DFQATT and SNEGSKA (reference sequence). The CDR3 sequence is 16 residues long. The CDR3 loop reads CSAKTVAGGQQETQYF.

This rearrangement joins TRBV5-8 to TRBJ2-7; TCRdb's D call of TRBD1 is untestable without DNA. The CDR3 extends over 15 amino acids. From germline, CDR1 is SGHTS and CDR2 YDEGEE. The CDR3 region is CASSSSGTGVGEQYF. Looking up the rest from reference TRBV5-8 and TRBJ2-7 gives the full variable domain: EAGVTQSPTHLIKTRGQQATLRCSPISGHTSVYWYQQALGLGLQFLLWYDEGEERNRGNFPPRFSGRQFPNYSSELNVNALELEDSALYLCASSSSGTGVGEQYFGPGTRLTVT.

This chain links TRBV7-6 with TRBJ1-1. CDR1 is SGHVS, CDR2 FNYEAQ, per germline. The CDR3 runs 16 residues. This chain's CDR3 is CASSLEAGLWGTEAFF.

This chain joins TRBV3-1 and TRBJ2-1; no DNA is available, so the TRBD1 call from TCRdb remains unchecked. Germline CDR1 LGHDT, CDR2 YNNKEL (reference sequence). There are 13 residues in the CDR3. The CDR3 here is CASSPAGDDEQFF.

The chain has TRBV6-4 and TRBJ1-6. The germline gives CDR1 MRHNA, CDR2 SNTAGT. The CDR3 has 13 amino acids. The CDR3 reads CASSLGSNSPLHF.

This clonotype is deemed large (0.1 to 1%) by its frequency. The chain uses TRBV7-9 and TRBJ2-4; TCRdb reports TRBD1, a call that lacks DNA to check it against. The CDR3 totals 14 residues. Germline V CDR1 and CDR2: SEHNR, FQNEAQ (reference sequence). CDR3 sequence: CASSPPGAKNIQYF.